The following is a T cell receptor beta chain sequence with its context. What it binds is not known. Germline-derived CDR1 and CDR2 are SEHNR and FQNEAQ (reference sequence). Trimming left V 5 bases short and J 2 bases short, with 9 bases between. This CDR3 spans 13 amino acids. The source of the sample is a study of OX40 agonist ivuxolimab in advanced cancers. Background on the study: The patients received ivuxolimab by intravenous route every 2 weeks at 0.01 to 10 mg/kg.

Assay: immunoSEQ multiplex PCR; the TCRdb copy retains only in-frame clones and omits some. The sample holds 15,000 to 20,000 clones, approximately 86% seen once. Study-wide results and caveats: In a subset of nonresponders, normalized T-cell clonal expansion was also low. Relative to CD4+ cells, CD8+ T cells on average had more expanded clones.

This chain connects TRBV7-9 to TRBJ2-5; D gene unclear. Here the sequenced sample was CD4+ or CD8+ T cells sorted from blood, taken in a trial of the OX40 agonist ivuxolimab. This sequence was found in an adult with an advanced solid tumor such as melanoma, head and neck, liver or kidney cancer. The CDR3 nucleotides are TGTGCCAGCAGCGGCCAAGGGCAAGAGACCCAGTACTTC. Translated, it gives CASSGQGQETQYF.